Below, 9 T cell receptor beta chains from the same sample are listed, as sequenced in a study of cytotoxic CD8 clonotypes in ibrutinib-treated CLL. Sequenced by immunoSEQ multiplex PCR; TCRdb stores in-frame clones only, minus some. This sample has about 120,000 clones, with about 53% found just once. The sample consisted of PBMCs, taken after 24 months of ibrutinib treatment. The receptors originated from a human donor with chronic lymphocytic leukemia.

This clone was counted between two and nine times. The CDR3 DNA reads as TGTGCCAGCAGCTTAGGAATGGGACAGCTTACGCAGTATTTT. This codes for CASSLGMGQLTQYF. The rearrangement joins TRBV7-8 to TRBJ2-3; 7 bases are a match to TRBD1. Germline lookup yields CDR1 SGHVS and CDR2 FQNEAQ. The CDR3 is 14 amino acids. Trimming took 1 base from V and 8 from J; bases not matched to a gene: 6.

This sequence joins TRBV5-1 and TRBJ2-3; tentatively, D is TRBD1 or TRBD2 (5 bases each). V lost 3 bases and J lost 0, with 11 bases in between. CDR1 and CDR2 (germline): SGHRS, YFSETQ. The CDR3 sequence is 15 residues long. Here the CDR3 DNA reads TGCGCCAGCAGCTCCCGTGGGGGAAGCACAGATACGCAGTATTTT. Translating gives CASSSRGGSTDTQYF. The variable domain in full, with the rest retrieved from reference TRBV5-1 and TRBJ2-3, is KAGVTQTPRYLIKTRGQQVTLSCSPISGHRSVSWYQQTPGQGLQFLFEYFSETQRNKGNFPGRFSGRQFSNSRSEMNVSTLELGDSALYLCASSSRGGSTDTQYFGPGTRLTVL.

The chain couples TRBV2 to TRBJ1-2, with D possibly being TRBD1 (5 bases). V lost 6 bases, J lost 7 bases, and 18 bases lay in between. Germline-derived CDR1 and CDR2 are SNHLY and FYNNEI. This CDR3 has 14 amino acids. In DNA, the CDR3 is TGTGCCAGCAGCCTTGGGGGGGTTTTTGGTGGCTACACCTTC. Translated: CASSLGGVFGGYTF.

In regard to this clone: Other DNA sequences of this sample code for an identical CDR3. The CDR3 DNA sequence: TGTGCCAGCAGTTTGGGCGGGGGGGGCACAGATACGCAGTATTTT. Translation gives CASSLGGGGTDTQYF. This chain links TRBV27 with TRBJ2-3; 9 nucleotides line up with TRBD2. Germline-derived CDR1 and CDR2 are MNHEY and SMNVEV (reference sequence). V shed 3 bases and J 1 base; nucleotides not matched to a gene: 2. The CDR3 is made up of 15 amino acids.

The V gene is TRBV2, the J gene TRBJ2-1; a possible D gene is TRBD1 (6 bases). The germline V gene has CDR1 SNHLY and CDR2 FYNNEI. Trimming removed 5 bases at V and 3 bases at J, with 11 bases between. The CDR3 runs 14 residues. This CDR3 reads CASSYRVNYNEQFF. The CDR3 coding sequence is TGTGCCAGCAGTTACAGGGTAAACTACAATGAGCAGTTCTTC.

This chain connects TRBV30 to TRBJ2-7; 7 bases align to TRBD1. V shed 2 bases and J 9 bases; nucleotides not matched to a gene: 13. Germline assignment: CDR1 GTSNPN and CDR2 SVGIG (reference sequence). This CDR3 comprises 14 residues. CDR3 nucleotide sequence: TGTGCCTGGAGTCCAGGGGGTAAAGGGACCGTGCAGTACTTC. Amino acids: CAWSPGGKGTVQYF. The whole variable domain, remainder taken from reference TRBV30 and TRBJ2-7, is SQTIHQWPATLVQPVGSPLSLECTVEGTSNPNLYWYRQAAGRGLQLLFYSVGIGQISSEVPQNLSASRPQDRQFILSSKKLLLSDSGFYLCAWSPGGKGTVQYFGPGTRLTVT.

This clone appeared a few times. The genes are TRBV28 and TRBJ1-1; D is ambiguous. V was trimmed by 3 bases and J by 3 bases, leaving 14 bases between them. This CDR3 has 15 amino acids. Germline V gives CDR1 MDHEN, CDR2 SYDVKM. This chain's CDR3 is CASSFGRYGDTEAFF. The CDR3 region has the DNA TGTGCCAGCAGTTTTGGTAGGTACGGAGACACTGAAGCTTTCTTT.

This clone has a handful of counts. V usage is TRBV6-6 and J usage is TRBJ1-5; D unresolved. The V and J ends lost 2 bases and 5 bases respectively, with 13 bases between them. The CDR3 runs to 15 residues. Germline V gene data show CDR1 as MNHNY and CDR2 as SVGAGI (reference sequence). CDR3 residues: CASSYDEALYQPQHF. DNA for the CDR3: TGTGCCAGCAGTTACGACGAGGCTTTGTATCAGCCCCAGCATTTT.

CDR3 sequence: CASSGQTNTEAFF. The CDR3 DNA reads as TGTGCCAGCAGTGGACAGACGAACACTGAAGCTTTCTTT. The chain combines TRBV2 with TRBJ1-1, with a possible D match to TRBD1 (5 bases). CDR1 is SNHLY and CDR2 is FYNNEI in the germline V gene. V lost 4 bases and J 1 base, leaving 7 bases between the germline ends. CDR3 length equals 13 residues.